A single sample is the source of the 14 T cell receptor beta chains below, sequenced in a study of long-term antiretroviral therapy in people with HIV. Sequencing used immunoSEQ v3.0 at survey level. Sequenced by immunoSEQ multiplex PCR; TCRdb stores in-frame clones only, minus some. The sample comprises approximately 30,000 clones, about 86% of which are singletons, and around 4.7% rests with the top ten. Source: unsorted PBMCs, taken 0.8 years after starting antiretroviral therapy. These receptors were taken from a woman in her twenties or thirties with HIV.

This clone is labeled medium-sized. V is TRBV5-6 and J is TRBJ2-7; 8 bases line up with TRBD1. From germline, CDR1 is SGHDT and CDR2 YYEEEE. Unmatched junction bases numbered 17, after V lost 1 base and J lost 5 bases. This CDR3 spans 18 amino acids. The CDR3 reads CASSLTGGISPNRNEQYV. The CDR3 bases are TGTGCCAGCAGCTTGACAGGGGGGATCTCTCCCAACCGGAACGAGCAGTACGTC.

The V and J genes are TRBV30 and TRBJ1-2; no clear D. Trimming cost V 3 bases and J 7 bases, with 9 bases left between them. The CDR3 totals 11 residues. Germline V gene sequence: CDR1 GTSNPN, CDR2 SVGIG (reference sequence). Here the CDR3 reads CAWRRGIGYTF. The CDR3 DNA is TGTGCCTGGAGAAGAGGGATTGGCTACACCTTC. Together with reference TRBV30 and TRBJ1-2, the CDR3 gives the full variable domain: SQTIHQWPATLVQPVGSPLSLECTVEGTSNPNLYWYRQAAGRGLQLLFYSVGIGQISSEVPQNLSASRPQDRQFILSSKKLLLSDSGFYLCAWRRGIGYTFGSGTRLTVV.

J is TRBJ1-1 and V is TRBV6-6, with TRBD1 as a possible D gene (6 bases). This CDR3 spans 14 amino acids. V was cut by 7 bases and J by 1 base, with 13 bases left in between. CDR1 is MNHNY and CDR2 is SVGAGI in the germline V gene (reference sequence). DNA of the CDR3: TGTGCCAGCACTCGGGGGCTGACGAACACTGAAGCTTTCTTT. Its translation: CASTRGLTNTEAFF.

This clone was counted between two and nine times. This rearrangement joins TRBV27 to TRBJ1-6; TRBD1 aligns across 10 bases. The CDR3 covers 14 residues. V lost 6 bases and J lost 9; bases outside the gene matches: 5. CDR1 MNHEY and CDR2 SMNVEV come from the germline V gene (reference sequence). CDR3 loop: CASRPGQGFSPLHF. The CDR3 region has the DNA TGTGCCAGCAGACCGGGACAGGGGTTTTCACCCCTCCACTTT.

The rearrangement uses TRBV10-3 and TRBJ1-1; D is possibly TRBD1 (6 bases). V shed 0 bases and J shed 4 bases, with 12 bases lying between them. This CDR3 contains 15 residues. Germline V gene data show CDR1 as ENHRY and CDR2 as SYGVKD. CDR3 residues: CAISESSGAVTEAFF. CDR3 in DNA: TGTGCCATCAGTGAGTCATCGGGGGCGGTCACTGAAGCTTTCTTT.

The J gene is TRBJ2-1, the V gene TRBV7-8, with D tentatively TRBD1 (5 bases). Germline V gene lookup returns CDR1 SGHVS and CDR2 FQNEAQ. V lost 1 base to trimming and J lost 3 bases, with 10 bases between them. The CDR3 is made up of 15 amino acids. CDR3 DNA: TGTGCCAGCAGCTTAGTCGACAGTCACTACAATGAGCAGTTCTTC. Protein: CASSLVDSHYNEQFF.

This clone was observed a handful of times. The V call is TRBV7-9, the J call TRBJ1-2, with 8 bases matching TRBD1. Trimming took 4 bases from V and 6 from J; bases not matched to a gene: 13. Germline V gene data show CDR1 as SEHNR and CDR2 as FQNEAQ (reference sequence). CDR3 length: 16 residues. CDR3 in DNA: TGTGCCAGCAGCTCCTACGGGACAGGCCGCAACCATGGCTACACCTTC. This gives the protein CASSSYGTGRNHGYTF.

V and J are TRBV2 and TRBJ2-7; 7 bases are a match to TRBD1. Trimming took 7 bases from V and 2 from J; bases not matched to a gene: 2. The CDR3 is made up of 12 amino acids. Germline values: CDR1 SNHLY, CDR2 FYNNEI. Here the CDR3 DNA reads TGTGCCAGCAACCAGGGGGCCTACGAGCAGTACGTC. Its translation is CASNQGAYEQYV.

The CDR3 sequence: CASSPMAGMGNSPLHF. The CDR3 coding sequence is TGTGCCAGCAGCCCCATGGCAGGGATGGGAAATTCACCCCTCCACTTT. The V gene is TRBV5-5, the J gene TRBJ1-6, with D possibly being TRBD1 (5 bases). Trimming took 4 bases from V and 7 from J, leaving 18 bases between them. CDR1 is SGHKS and CDR2 is YYEKEE in the germline V gene (reference sequence). CDR3 size: 16 residues.

This CDR3 reads CASSEILSQYF. Here the CDR3 DNA reads TGTGCCAGCAGTGAAATACTGTCGCAGTATTTT. The chain is built from TRBV6-1 and TRBJ2-3, with unresolved D. CDR1 and CDR2 from the germline V gene are MNHNS and SASEGT. V was clipped by 2 bases and J by 10 bases, with 7 bases between them. The CDR3 runs 11 residues.

This clone was seen a handful of times. This chain uses TRBV27 with TRBJ2-7; TRBD1 matches at 11 bases. There are 14 residues in the CDR3. Germline V gene data show CDR1 as MNHEY and CDR2 as SMNVEV (reference sequence). V lost 5 bases, J lost 7 bases, and 7 bases stayed unmatched. The CDR3 region is CASSPGQGVGEQYV. The CDR3 region has the DNA TGTGCCAGCAGTCCGGGACAGGGGGTGGGTGAGCAGTACGTC.

This chain connects TRBV19 to TRBJ1-1, with D possibly TRBD1 on 5 matching bases. Trimming took 7 bases from V and 0 from J, leaving 12 bases between them. The CDR3 is 14 amino acids. Germline CDR1 is LNHDA and CDR2 is SQIVND (reference sequence). CDR3 bases: TGTGCCAGTATTAGCTGGGGGTTGAACACTGAAGCTTTCTTT. It yields the protein CASISWGLNTEAFF.

The genes are TRBV7-8 and TRBJ2-3; D perhaps matches TRBD2 (7 bases). Germline V gene data show CDR1 as SGHVS and CDR2 as FQNEAQ. CDR3 length equals 14 residues. Trimming removed 3 bases at V and 5 bases at J, with 12 bases between. CDR3 in amino acids: CASSLGGPQDTQYF. The CDR3 DNA reads TGTGCCAGCAGCTTGGGGGGGCCCCAAGATACGCAGTATTTT.

This rearrangement joins TRBV4-1 to TRBJ2-5; 9 bases match TRBD2. With 0 bases clipped from V and 4 bases from J, the junction kept 12 bases outside the gene matches. This CDR3 is 18 amino acids long. The V gene's germline CDR1 is MGHRA and CDR2 YSYEKL. The CDR3 loop reads CASSQEPGGGGALETQYF. The DNA for the CDR3 is TGCGCCAGCAGCCAAGAGCCTGGTGGCGGGGGGGCTTTAGAGACCCAGTACTTC.